This record covers a single T cell receptor (beta chain). This entry belongs to a study of blood T cell repertoires in COVID-19. About the research overall: Collection of acute and convalescent COVID-19 samples took place in the United States, Italy and Spain. From T cells, B-cell-depleted T cells, or PBMCs came the material, which was cDNA or gDNA.

The CDR3 length is 17 residues. Per the germline V gene, CDR1 is LNHNV and CDR2 is YYDKDF (reference sequence). V lost 1 base to trimming and J lost 0 bases; unmatched junction nucleotides: 8. Original methodology: For nucleated cells, counts were estimated from reference gene primer amplification. Profiling relied on immunoSEQ multiplex PCR, and the TCRdb table lists in-frame clones only, not all of them. That table furnishes V, J and clone size, whereas the DNA furnished D and trimming. This repertoire shows 200,000 to 250,000 clones, approximately 90% found once; its top ten account for more than 5.5%.

The clonotype originates from a man at least 80 years old with acute or convalescent COVID-19. V is TRBV15 and J is TRBJ1-1, with 7 bases matching TRBD1. The sample taken for sequencing was peripheral blood. CDR3 DNA sequence: TGTGCCACCAGCAGAGGATCCAGGGGGTTCATGAACACTGAAGCTTTCTTT. Encoded protein: CATSRGSRGFMNTEAFF.